This record concerns one T cell receptor beta chain sequence. What it binds is not known. Amplification of the TCR beta CDR3 regions used RNA transcripts (as template). The first round was an RT-PCR with HTBI primers, and the second round was a multiplex PCR. TCRdb independently ran MiXCR on the multiplex PCR reads; one entry per CDR3 protein. The table shows 660,000 or so distinct CDR3 sequences, with roughly 39% occurring only once. This record belongs to a study of Graves' ophthalmopathy and Graves' hyperthyroidism. General study points: Most thyroid clonotypes expanded beyond 0.001 frequency were also found in blood.

This CDR3 region has 14 residues. Germline V gene lookup returns CDR1 MNHNY and CDR2 SVGAGI (reference sequence). Trimming cost V 0 bases and J 1 base, with 7 bases left between them. Patients were left out if they had other autoimmune diseases, uncontrolled infections, pregnancy or lactation. Each diagnosis was determined on the basis of clinical symptoms, serum thyroxine, TRAb, thyroid ultrasound and orbital computed tomography. The PBMCs had their origin in roughly 9.8 ml of fresh peripheral blood. Source material: peripheral blood. The TCR comes from an adult man with Graves' ophthalmopathy. The rearrangement uses TRBV6-6 and TRBJ2-7, with D perhaps TRBD1 (6 bases). The CDR3 is CASSYSDSSYEQYF. Here the CDR3 DNA reads TGTGCCAGCAGTTACTCGGACAGTTCCTACGAGCAGTACTTC.